The rows below give T cell receptor beta chains drawn from one sample of a study of T cell changes during pregnancy in multiple sclerosis. Some clones are missing from TCRdb's copy, which holds only in-frame ones; the method was immunoSEQ multiplex PCR. Among some 60,000 clones, approximately 90% were seen once, and the ten largest hold approximately 2.1%. Here the sequenced sample was peripheral blood, taken in the first trimester of pregnancy. The source is a female donor in good health, enrolled as a control in a pregnancy study. The CDR3 runs from the conserved cysteine through the conserved F or W. D genes are given only for firm matches. The size of a clone is reported for some rows only, either as once, few or many, or as a class for expanded clones.

d_gene,abundance,v_gene,j_gene,CDR3aa,CDR3nt
TRBD1,-,TRBV30,TRBJ1-3,CAWSVGTGTSGNTIYF,TGTGCCTGGAGTGTTGGGACAGGGACGTCTGGAAACACCATATATTTT
TRBD1,-,TRBV7-8,TRBJ2-2,CASSFQRTGAGELFF,TGTGCCAGCAGCTTCCAGCGGACAGGGGCCGGGGAGCTGTTTTTT
-,once,TRBV18,TRBJ2-3,CASSPGGTDTQYF,TGTGCCAGCTCACCCGGGGGCACAGATACGCAGTATTTT
TRBD1,-,TRBV28,TRBJ2-6,CASTSGQDNVLTF,TGTGCCAGCACCTCGGGACAGGATAACGTCCTGACTTTC
-,-,TRBV30,TRBJ2-3,CAWGFKGSGTQYF,TGTGCCTGGGGGTTTAAGGGGTCGGGTACGCAGTATTTT
TRBD1,-,TRBV28,TRBJ1-2,CASSLLFTDAGTGLYGYTF,TGTGCCAGCAGTTTATTGTTTACGGACGCCGGGACAGGCCTTTATGGCTACACCTTC
TRBD2,-,TRBV7-9,TRBJ2-7,CASKPAGGYEQYF,TGTGCCAGCAAGCCAGCGGGGGGCTACGAGCAGTACTTC
-,-,TRBV5-1,TRBJ1-2,CASSPDRIYGYTF,TGCGCCAGCAGTCCTGACAGGATATATGGCTACACCTTC
-,-,TRBV7-6,TRBJ2-7,CASSRAQDGYEQYF,TGTGCCAGCAGCCGCGCACAGGACGGCTACGAGCAGTACTTC
TRBD1,-,TRBV2,TRBJ1-1,CASRGQLENTEAFF,TGTGCCAGCAGGGGACAGTTGGAGAACACTGAAGCTTTCTTT
TRBD1,-,TRBV5-1,TRBJ2-1,CASSFRQGDEQFF,TGCGCCAGCAGCTTCAGACAGGGGGATGAGCAGTTCTTC
-,-,TRBV7-7,TRBJ2-7,CASSLSLTSSYEQYF,TGTGCTAGCAGCTTGTCATTGACTAGCTCCTACGAGCAGTACTTC
-,-,TRBV5-1,TRBJ2-3,CASSLLVGGSRDTQYF,TGCGCCAGCAGCTTGTTGGTCGGGGGTAGCAGGGATACGCAGTATTTT
TRBD1,-,TRBV5-4,TRBJ2-2,CASTLGDRYTGELFF,TGTGCCAGCACCCTAGGGGACAGGTACACCGGGGAGCTGTTTTTT
-,-,TRBV19,TRBJ1-1,CASSIVWANEAFF,TGTGCCAGTAGTATAGTATGGGCTAATGAAGCTTTCTTT
TRBD2,-,TRBV18,TRBJ2-7,CASSPKTSGSFSYEQYF,TGTGCCAGCTCACCAAAAACTAGCGGGAGTTTCTCCTACGAGCAGTACTTC
-,few,TRBV4-1,TRBJ1-1,CASSPRRGYTEAFF,TGCGCCAGCAGCCCCAGGCGGGGGTACACTGAAGCTTTCTTT
-,-,TRBV28,TRBJ1-2,CASSLFERPTNYGYTF,TGTGCCAGCAGTTTATTCGAGAGGCCTACTAACTATGGCTACACCTTC
-,few,TRBV28,TRBJ1-2,CASSPPGLSKGGYTF,TGTGCCAGCAGTCCCCCGGGACTCTCTAAGGGCGGCTACACCTTC
-,once,TRBV5-1,TRBJ1-2,CASSLGPGGPVDGYTF,TGCGCCAGCAGCTTGGGCCCCGGGGGGCCGGTGGATGGCTACACCTTC
-,-,TRBV5-4,TRBJ1-2,CASSSAGSSRGYTF,TGTGCCAGCAGCTCCGCAGGGTCCTCGAGGGGCTACACCTTC
TRBD1,-,TRBV5-4,TRBJ1-1,CASSPGTGARGNTEAFF,TGTGCCAGCAGTCCCGGGACAGGGGCGCGGGGGAACACTGAAGCTTTCTTT
TRBD1,-,TRBV6-5,TRBJ1-5,CASSLGQGFNQPQHF,TGTGCCAGCAGCTTAGGACAGGGATTCAATCAGCCCCAGCATTTT
TRBD1,-,TRBV6-6,TRBJ1-5,CASSPGQGRTNQPQHF,TGTGCCAGCAGTCCCGGACAGGGGAGGACGAATCAGCCCCAGCATTTT
-,-,TRBV28,TRBJ2-1,CASSLINNEQFF,TGTGCCAGCAGCTTAATTAACAATGAGCAGTTCTTC
TRBD2,-,TRBV5-6,TRBJ2-2,CASSPAGTSGNTGELFF,TGTGCCAGCAGCCCGGCCGGGACTAGCGGGAACACCGGGGAGCTGTTTTTT
TRBD1,-,TRBV30,TRBJ1-6,CAWQGAANSPLHF,TGTGCCTGGCAGGGGGCTGCGAATTCACCCCTCCACTTT
-,-,TRBV7-2,TRBJ1-1,CASSSQGNTEAFF,TGTGCCAGCAGCTCACAGGGGAACACTGAAGCTTTCTTT
-,-,TRBV2,TRBJ2-7,CASRTDWQGSEQYF,TGTGCCAGCAGGACGGATTGGCAGGGGAGCGAGCAGTACTTC
-,-,TRBV11-2,TRBJ2-5,CASSPGVQETQYF,TGTGCCAGCAGCCCCGGGGTCCAAGAGACCCAGTACTTC
-,once,TRBV27,TRBJ1-5,CASSLTGNQPQHF,TGTGCCAGCAGTTTAACAGGCAATCAGCCCCAGCATTTT
-,-,TRBV10-3,TRBJ2-5,CAISEGSETQYF,TGTGCCATCAGTGAGGGCTCAGAGACCCAGTACTTC